The 5 T cell receptor beta chains below come from one sample, sequenced in a study of blood T cell repertoires in COVID-19. Generated by immunoSEQ multiplex PCR, the TCRdb table keeps only in-frame clones and is missing some. The sample consists of 250,000 to 350,000 clones, approximately 86% of them appearing once. The sequenced material came from peripheral blood. These receptors were obtained from a human donor with COVID-19, enrolled during active disease. The donor label of this sample is uncertain.

The rearrangement uses TRBV7-2 and TRBJ2-7, with TRBD2 identical over 10 bases. This CDR3 has 18 residues. Per germline, CDR1 SGHTA and CDR2 FQGNSA. Losses at the gene ends were 1 base for V and 3 bases for J; bases not matched to a gene: 12. CDR3 region: CASSLGGGGGLAVYEQYF. The CDR3 nucleotides read TGTGCCAGCAGCTTAGGTGGGGGGGGTGGACTAGCGGTCTACGAGCAGTACTTC.

The chain employs TRBV15 and TRBJ2-1; possible D gene TRBD2, 5 bases. The CDR3 runs to 14 residues. Looked up from germline, CDR1 is LNHNV and CDR2 is YYDKDF (reference sequence). Trimming removed 5 bases at V and 9 bases at J, with 17 bases between. CDR3 DNA: TGTGCCACCAGCGAGGGAGCTAGATTCAGTGAGCAGTTCTTC. Amino acids: CATSEGARFSEQFF. Filled out from reference TRBV15 and TRBJ2-1, the complete variable domain reads DAMVIQNPRYQVTQFGKPVTLSCSQTLNHNVMYWYQQKSSQAPKLLFHYYDKDFNNEADTPDNFQSRRPNTSFCFLDIRSPGLGDTAMYLCATSEGARFSEQFFGPGTRLTVL.

This chain links TRBV15 with TRBJ1-2; D perhaps matches TRBD1 (6 bases). The V and J ends lost 0 bases and 3 bases respectively, with 14 bases between them. There are 16 residues in the CDR3. The germline gives CDR1 LNHNV, CDR2 YYDKDF (reference sequence). CDR3 in amino acids: CATSRDSGGQDYGYTF. CDR3 nucleotides: TGTGCCACCAGCAGAGATTCGGGGGGGCAGGACTATGGCTACACCTTC. The entire variable domain, with the rest obtained from reference TRBV15 and TRBJ1-2, is as follows: DAMVIQNPRYQVTQFGKPVTLSCSQTLNHNVMYWYQQKSSQAPKLLFHYYDKDFNNEADTPDNFQSRRPNTSFCFLDIRSPGLGDTAMYLCATSRDSGGQDYGYTFGSGTRLTVV.

This clone was seen a few times. This chain joins TRBV11-2 and TRBJ2-7, with 11 bases aligning to TRBD2. This CDR3 spans 17 amino acids. The V gene's germline CDR1 is SGHAT and CDR2 FQNNGV. V was clipped by 6 bases and J by 1 base; unmatched bases: 11. CDR3 sequence (DNA): TGTGCCAGCAGTCCCAACCCCGGGACTAGCGGTTCCTACGAGCAGTACTTC. Encoded protein: CASSPNPGTSGSYEQYF.

CDR3 in DNA: TGTGCCAGCAGTGAAGGCGGGAGGGCCTCGTACAATGAGCAGTTCTTC. Translating it yields CASSEGGRASYNEQFF. This chain connects TRBV2 to TRBJ2-1; 9 bases map to TRBD2. The CDR3 loop spans 16 amino acids. Germline V gene sequence: CDR1 SNHLY, CDR2 FYNNEI. With 1 base clipped from V and 4 bases from J, the junction kept 5 bases outside the gene matches.